This passage covers 12 T cell receptor beta chains from one sample sequenced in a study of response to subunit inactivated influenza vaccine. MiXCR was run by TCRdb on the RT-PCR reads, yielding one entry per CDR3 protein. Here the sample spans about 500,000 distinct CDR3 sequences, about 17% being singletons. The sample consisted of CD4+ T cells sorted from PBMCs, taken roughly 24 months after vaccination. These receptors were obtained from a man between 50 and 75 years old who received an inactivated influenza vaccine.

The CDR3 reads CASRGGGTQYF. The CDR3 DNA reads as TGTGCCAGCCGCGGAGGGGGGACCCAGTACTTC. This chain uses TRBV6-6 with TRBJ2-5; D tentatively fits TRBD1 or TRBD2 (6 bases each). Trimming removed 8 bases at V and 7 bases at J, with 11 bases between. The CDR3 extends over 11 amino acids. The germline gives CDR1 MNHNY, CDR2 SVGAGI (reference sequence).

The V gene is TRBV27, the J gene TRBJ2-7, with a tentative D call TRBD1 (6 bases). Trimming took off 6 bases at V and 2 bases at J, with 17 bases between the two ends. Germline CDR1 and CDR2: MNHEY and SMNVEV (reference sequence). This CDR3 spans 15 amino acids. CDR3 amino acids: CASRPLDSPPYEQYF. CDR3 nucleotides: TGTGCCAGCAGACCACTGGACAGTCCTCCCTACGAGCAGTACTTC.

This chain joins TRBV12-3 or TRBV12-4 and TRBJ2-5, with 7 bases identical to TRBD1. The J segment lost 9 bases and the V segment lost 6 bases, leaving 10 bases of the junction unmatched. The CDR3 runs 13 residues. CDR3 DNA: TGTGCCAGCAGCCAGGGACAGTACAGGGCCCAGTACTTC. As protein: CASSQGQYRAQYF.

The J gene is TRBJ2-7, the V gene TRBV9; 7 bases are shared with TRBD2. This CDR3 is built from 15 residues. CDR1 and CDR2 (germline): SGDLS, YYNGEE. V shed 0 bases, J shed 2 bases, and the junction held 5 bases outside the gene matches. CDR3 in DNA: TGTGCCAGCAGCGTAGATGCTAGCGGCGCCTACGAGCAGTACTTC. Its translation: CASSVDASGAYEQYF.

CDR3 protein: CASSQGSGLAGSYTGELFF. Written as DNA, the CDR3 is TGTGCCAGCAGCCAAGGGTCGGGGCTAGCGGGATCATACACCGGGGAGCTGTTTTTT. This rearrangement joins TRBV3-1 to TRBJ2-2, with TRBD2 matching over 9 bases. CDR1 is LGHDT and CDR2 is YNNKEL in the germline V gene (reference sequence). This CDR3 has 19 residues. The trim removed 1 base at V and 3 bases at J, leaving 12 bases unmatched. The variable domain in full, with the rest retrieved from reference TRBV3-1 and TRBJ2-2, is DTAVSQTPKYLVTQMGNDKSIKCEQNLGHDTMYWYKQDSKKFLKIMFSYNNKELIINETVPNRFSPKSPDKAHLNLHINSLELGDSAVYFCASSQGSGLAGSYTGELFFGEGSRLTVL.

The rearrangement uses TRBV20-1 and TRBJ2-1, with 9 positions matching TRBD1. After removal of 2 bases from V and 4 bases from J, the junction contained 6 bases not matched to a gene. Germline V gene data show CDR1 as DFQATT and CDR2 as SNEGSKA (reference sequence). The CDR3 is made up of 15 amino acids. The CDR3 DNA follows: TGCAGTGCTAGAAAGGGACAGGGAGGGTACAATGAGCAGTTCTTC. Protein sequence: CSARKGQGGYNEQFF.

This sequence joins TRBV14 and TRBJ2-7; 9 bases fit TRBD1. There are 13 residues in the CDR3. CDR1 is SGHDN and CDR2 is FVKESK in the germline V gene. V shed 6 bases and J 4 bases; nucleotides not matched to a gene: 4. CDR3 in amino acids: CASRTGGGYEQYF. DNA for the CDR3: TGTGCCAGCAGGACAGGGGGTGGATACGAGCAGTACTTC.

In this sample, this clonotype turned up a few times. The chain uses TRBV10-3 and TRBJ1-1, with TRBD1 matching over 7 bases. The CDR3 sequence is 13 residues long. The junction had 5 bases not matched to a gene; V was cut back by 0 bases and J by 10 bases. Germline CDR1 and CDR2: ENHRY and SYGVKD. The CDR3 reads CAISESGGQRAFF. CDR3 nucleotides: TGTGCCATCAGTGAGTCGGGGGGACAGAGAGCTTTCTTT.

The chain links TRBV5-1 to TRBJ2-7, with D perhaps TRBD2 (6 bases). V was shortened by 4 bases and J by 4 bases, with 18 bases between the two germline ends. The CDR3 length is 15 residues. Looked up from germline, CDR1 is SGHRS and CDR2 is YFSETQ. This CDR3 is CASSPTGTVGYEQYF. The CDR3 DNA sequence: TGCGCCAGCAGCCCGACCGGGACTGTCGGATACGAGCAGTACTTC.

V and J are TRBV7-6 and TRBJ2-1; 8 bases line up with TRBD2. Germline V gene sequence: CDR1 SGHVS, CDR2 FNYEAQ. V lost 6 bases to trimming and J lost 2 bases; unmatched junction nucleotides: 6. This CDR3 contains 15 residues. This CDR3 is CASSQAGVTYNEQFF. CDR3 sequence (DNA): TGTGCCAGCAGTCAAGCGGGAGTTACCTACAATGAGCAGTTCTTC.

The chain has TRBV30 and TRBJ1-5; TRBD1 agrees at 8 bases. Germline V gives CDR1 GTSNPN, CDR2 SVGIG (reference sequence). The CDR3 length is 15 residues. The V gene end was trimmed by 1 base and the J gene end by 7 bases; junction bases not matched to a gene: 9. CDR3: CAWSEDRGLYQPQHF. Written as DNA, the CDR3 is TGTGCCTGGAGTGAAGACAGGGGCCTGTACCAGCCCCAGCATTTT.

The rearrangement joins TRBV28 to TRBJ2-5; D tentatively fits TRBD1 or TRBD2 (5 bases each). Germline loops: CDR1 MDHEN, CDR2 SYDVKM. V was cut by 9 bases and J by 4 bases, with 18 bases left in between. CDR3 length equals 14 residues. For the CDR3, the DNA is TGTGCCAGTACAGAAGGGGCGGGTAGAGAGACCCAGTACTTC. Translating it yields CASTEGAGRETQYF.